This is a list of T cell receptor beta chains from one sample in a study of blood T cell repertoires in COVID-19. Profiled with immunoSEQ multiplex PCR; TCRdb holds only in-frame clones, not every one. Of about 280,000 clones in the sample, around nine tenths were seen once. Specimen: peripheral blood. These receptors came from a middle-aged man with acute or convalescent COVID-19. Each CDR3 is given with its conserved first and last residue. Each record gives: CDR3 length, V gene, clone size, J gene, D gene, CDR3 protein, CDR3 DNA. A D gene is named only where the DNA matches it firmly. Clone size is stated in some rows and not others, as once, few, many or a class when expanded.

len: 16; v_gene: TRBV27; abundance: .; j_gene: TRBJ1-4; d_gene: TRBD1; CDR3aa: CASSFTGGGTNEKLFF; CDR3nt: TGTGCCAGCAGTTTCACAGGGGGGGGAACTAATGAAAAACTGTTTTTT
len: 14; v_gene: TRBV3-1/TRBV3-2; abundance: .; j_gene: TRBJ1-2; d_gene: .; CDR3aa: CASSHRVFGYGYTF; CDR3nt: TGTGCCAGCAGCCATCGGGTCTTTGGCTATGGCTACACCTTC
len: 13; v_gene: TRBV12-5; abundance: .; j_gene: TRBJ2-3; d_gene: .; CDR3aa: CASGATEIVTQYF; CDR3nt: TGTGCTAGTGGCGCGACTGAAATAGTTACGCAGTATTTT
len: 13; v_gene: TRBV19; abundance: .; j_gene: TRBJ1-5; d_gene: .; CDR3aa: CASTRQFNQPQHF; CDR3nt: TGTGCCAGTACCCGACAGTTTAATCAGCCCCAGCATTTT
len: 14; v_gene: TRBV3-1/TRBV3-2; abundance: .; j_gene: TRBJ2-7; d_gene: .; CDR3aa: CASSRASSESEQYF; CDR3nt: TGTGCCAGCAGCCGGGCCTCCAGTGAAAGCGAGCAGTACTTC
len: 15; v_gene: TRBV5-1; abundance: once; j_gene: TRBJ1-1; d_gene: .; CDR3aa: CASSFLGARNTEAFF; CDR3nt: TGCGCCAGCAGCTTTTTGGGCGCCCGGAACACTGAAGCTTTCTTT
len: 13; v_gene: TRBV6-6; abundance: .; j_gene: TRBJ1-1; d_gene: .; CDR3aa: CASIPQGRTEAFF; CDR3nt: TGTGCCAGCATTCCCCAGGGTCGGACTGAAGCTTTCTTT
len: 20; v_gene: TRBV12-5; abundance: .; j_gene: TRBJ2-6; d_gene: TRBD2; CDR3aa: CASGWFRAREGNSGANVLTF; CDR3nt: TGTGCTAGTGGTTGGTTCCGAGCGAGGGAGGGCAACTCTGGGGCCAACGTCCTGACTTTC
len: 17; v_gene: TRBV6-1; abundance: .; j_gene: TRBJ2-1; d_gene: TRBD1; CDR3aa: CASSEALRQGARNEQFF; CDR3nt: TGTGCCAGCAGTGAAGCGCTGAGACAGGGGGCTAGGAATGAGCAGTTCTTC
len: 15; v_gene: TRBV19; abundance: .; j_gene: TRBJ2-1; d_gene: TRBD1; CDR3aa: CASSIRTGGWNEQFF; CDR3nt: TGTGCCAGTAGTATAAGGACAGGGGGCTGGAATGAGCAGTTCTTC
len: 12; v_gene: TRBV5-8; abundance: .; j_gene: TRBJ1-1; d_gene: .; CDR3aa: CASSAGRFEAFF; CDR3nt: TGTGCCAGCAGCGCCGGCAGGTTTGAAGCTTTCTTT
len: 14; v_gene: TRBV9; abundance: .; j_gene: TRBJ2-2; d_gene: TRBD1; CDR3aa: CASSADRATGELFF; CDR3nt: TGTGCCAGCAGCGCTGACAGGGCCACCGGGGAGCTGTTTTTT
len: 16; v_gene: TRBV3-1/TRBV3-2; abundance: .; j_gene: TRBJ1-3; d_gene: .; CDR3aa: CASSQPSRGKGNTIYF; CDR3nt: TGTGCCAGCAGCCAACCTTCAAGGGGGAAGGGAAACACCATATATTTT
len: 15; v_gene: TRBV5-1; abundance: .; j_gene: TRBJ2-7; d_gene: .; CDR3aa: CASSSISGVSYEQYF; CDR3nt: TGCGCCAGCAGCTCCATTTCAGGGGTCTCCTACGAGCAGTACTTC
len: 15; v_gene: TRBV5-6; abundance: .; j_gene: TRBJ2-1; d_gene: .; CDR3aa: CASSFGQSGYNEQFF; CDR3nt: TGTGCCAGCAGCTTTGGACAGTCAGGGTACAATGAGCAGTTCTTC
len: 15; v_gene: TRBV27; abundance: .; j_gene: TRBJ1-6; d_gene: TRBD1; CDR3aa: CASSVLQGANSPLHF; CDR3nt: TGTGCCAGCAGTGTATTACAGGGGGCTAATTCACCCCTCCACTTT
len: 12; v_gene: TRBV2; abundance: .; j_gene: TRBJ1-2; d_gene: .; CDR3aa: CASSEGGEGYTF; CDR3nt: TGTGCCAGCAGTGAAGGGGGCGAAGGCTACACCTTC
len: 15; v_gene: TRBV5-5; abundance: .; j_gene: TRBJ1-5; d_gene: .; CDR3aa: CASSLQGSNNQPQHF; CDR3nt: TGTGCCAGCAGCCTGCAGGGTTCGAACAATCAGCCCCAGCATTTT
len: 14; v_gene: TRBV10-3; abundance: .; j_gene: TRBJ1-1; d_gene: .; CDR3aa: CAISESRESTEAFF; CDR3nt: TGTGCCATCAGTGAGTCGAGGGAATCGACTGAAGCTTTCTTT
len: 18; v_gene: TRBV2; abundance: .; j_gene: TRBJ2-7; d_gene: .; CDR3aa: CASSSEGLEVTGLYEQYF; CDR3nt: TGTGCCAGCAGTTCGGAGGGTCTAGAGGTAACGGGTTTATACGAGCAGTACTTC
len: 15; v_gene: TRBV6-5; abundance: once; j_gene: TRBJ2-1; d_gene: .; CDR3aa: CASSSSGTSNNEQFF; CDR3nt: TGTGCCAGCAGTTCCTCCGGGACATCAAACAATGAGCAGTTCTTC
len: 14; v_gene: TRBV5-1; abundance: .; j_gene: TRBJ2-3; d_gene: TRBD1; CDR3aa: CASSFGTGEDTQYF; CDR3nt: TGCGCCAGCAGCTTCGGGACAGGGGAAGATACGCAGTATTTT
len: 12; v_gene: TRBV12-3/TRBV12-4; abundance: .; j_gene: TRBJ1-1; d_gene: .; CDR3aa: CASSLDRPEAFF; CDR3nt: TGTGCCAGCAGTCTCGACAGACCTGAAGCTTTCTTT
len: 17; v_gene: TRBV11-2; abundance: .; j_gene: TRBJ2-4; d_gene: .; CDR3aa: CASSPLYRPLAKNIQYF; CDR3nt: TGTGCCAGCAGCCCACTTTACAGACCCTTAGCCAAAAACATTCAGTACTTC
len: 12; v_gene: TRBV5-6; abundance: .; j_gene: TRBJ1-5; d_gene: .; CDR3aa: CASSLGAQPQHF; CDR3nt: TGTGCCAGCAGCCTAGGGGCCCAGCCCCAGCATTTT
len: 13; v_gene: TRBV6-5; abundance: .; j_gene: TRBJ2-7; d_gene: TRBD1; CDR3aa: CASSKTGGYEQYF; CDR3nt: TGTGCCAGCAGCAAGACAGGGGGCTACGAGCAGTACTTC
len: 14; v_gene: TRBV2; abundance: .; j_gene: TRBJ1-3; d_gene: TRBD1; CDR3aa: CASNFAGQGNTIYF; CDR3nt: TGTGCCAGCAATTTCGCGGGACAGGGAAACACCATATATTTT
len: 15; v_gene: TRBV27; abundance: .; j_gene: TRBJ2-1; d_gene: TRBD1; CDR3aa: CASSSTDRGFTEQFF; CDR3nt: TGTGCCAGCAGTTCCACGGACAGGGGGTTCACTGAGCAGTTCTTC
len: 14; v_gene: TRBV27; abundance: .; j_gene: TRBJ1-5; d_gene: TRBD1; CDR3aa: CASSLRQGSQPQHF; CDR3nt: TGTGCCAGCAGTTTAAGACAGGGGAGTCAGCCCCAGCATTTT
len: 16; v_gene: TRBV3-1/TRBV3-2; abundance: .; j_gene: TRBJ1-2; d_gene: TRBD1; CDR3aa: CASSPRGGTGRDGYTF; CDR3nt: TGTGCCAGCAGCCCGCGAGGGGGGACAGGGAGGGATGGCTACACCTTC
len: 12; v_gene: TRBV19; abundance: few; j_gene: TRBJ1-1; d_gene: TRBD1; CDR3aa: CASQGGNTEAFF; CDR3nt: TGTGCCTCACAGGGGGGGAACACTGAAGCTTTCTTT
len: 14; v_gene: TRBV5-1; abundance: .; j_gene: TRBJ2-1; d_gene: TRBD1; CDR3aa: CASSLGGQINEQFF; CDR3nt: TGCGCCAGCAGCTTGGGGGGACAGATCAATGAGCAGTTCTTC
len: 13; v_gene: TRBV6-5; abundance: once; j_gene: TRBJ1-2; d_gene: TRBD1; CDR3aa: CASSRDRIYGYTF; CDR3nt: TGTGCCAGCAGTAGGGACAGGATCTATGGCTACACCTTC
len: 12; v_gene: TRBV15; abundance: .; j_gene: TRBJ1-2; d_gene: .; CDR3aa: CATGEDNYGYTF; CDR3nt: TGTGCCACGGGGGAGGACAACTATGGCTACACCTTC
len: 15; v_gene: TRBV7-8; abundance: .; j_gene: TRBJ1-5; d_gene: TRBD1; CDR3aa: CASSQGQYSNQPQHF; CDR3nt: TGTGCCAGCAGCCAGGGACAGTATAGCAATCAGCCCCAGCATTTT
len: 13; v_gene: TRBV30; abundance: .; j_gene: TRBJ1-2; d_gene: .; CDR3aa: CAWMGQVHYGYTF; CDR3nt: TGTGCCTGGATGGGGCAGGTGCACTATGGCTACACCTTC
len: 15; v_gene: TRBV5-6; abundance: .; j_gene: TRBJ2-1; d_gene: .; CDR3aa: CASSLVPASYNEQFF; CDR3nt: TGTGCCAGCAGCTTGGTACCAGCGTCCTACAATGAGCAGTTCTTC
len: 15; v_gene: TRBV29-1; abundance: .; j_gene: TRBJ2-3; d_gene: TRBD2; CDR3aa: CSASGGPTSTDTQYF; CDR3nt: TGCAGCGCTTCGGGGGGGCCTACTAGCACAGATACGCAGTATTTT
len: 15; v_gene: TRBV25-1; abundance: .; j_gene: TRBJ1-4; d_gene: TRBD1; CDR3aa: CASTDPRGTNEKLFF; CDR3nt: TGTGCCAGCACCGACCCCAGGGGGACTAATGAAAAACTGTTTTTT